Listed here is a single TCR beta chain. Antigen unknown. The V segment lost 0 bases and the J segment 6 bases; nucleotides outside the gene matches: 6. CDR3 size: 14 residues. CDR1 SGHRS and CDR2 YFSETQ come from the germline V gene. This entry comes from a study of T cells in Graves' hyperthyroidism and ophthalmopathy. RNA transcripts provided the source from which TCR beta CDR3 regions were amplified. With the HTBI primer set, the TCR CDR3 went through a first round of RT-PCR. TCRdb fed the multiplex PCR reads into MiXCR, producing one record per CDR3 protein. The sample lists more than 500,000 distinct CDR3 sequences, 46% seen once, with about 45% in the top ten. Patients were excluded for uncontrolled infection, other autoimmune disease, pregnancy or lactation. On the basis of clinical symptoms, serum thyroxine and TRAb, thyroid ultrasound and orbital computed tomography, diagnoses were made. Regarding the study as a whole: Blood also held most thyroid clonotypes expanded beyond 0.001.

This chain uses TRBV5-1 with TRBJ2-7; 7 bases map to TRBD1. This receptor was taken from an adult woman with Graves' disease, either hyperthyroidism or ophthalmopathy (not recorded which). Sequencing input: peripheral blood or thyroid tissue (not recorded which). This chain's CDR3 is CASSLAPSGGEQYF. The CDR3 DNA sequence: TGCGCCAGCAGCTTGGCCCCGTCAGGGGGCGAGCAGTACTTC. Variable domain in full (rest from reference TRBV5-1 and TRBJ2-7): KAGVTQTPRYLIKTRGQQVTLSCSPISGHRSVSWYQQTPGQGLQFLFEYFSETQRNKGNFPGRFSGRQFSNSRSEMNVSTLELGDSALYLCASSLAPSGGEQYFGPGTRLTVT.